One sample yielded the 15 T cell receptor beta chains listed below, sequenced in a study of response to subunit inactivated influenza vaccine. From the RT-PCR reads, TCRdb called clonotypes with MiXCR, one entry per CDR3 protein. The sample yields roughly 650,000 distinct CDR3 sequences, about 15% seen once. The input for sequencing was PBMCs from blood, taken 11 to 12 days after vaccination. These receptors were obtained from a man aged 50-59 years who received an inactivated influenza vaccine.

This clonotype was seen a handful of times. The chain recombines TRBV5-6 with TRBJ2-1, with 13 bases aligning to TRBD2. The CDR3 consists of 17 residues. Germline loops: CDR1 SGHDT, CDR2 YYEEEE. V trimming: 4 bases; J trimming: 4 bases; junction bases outside the gene matches: 8. DNA for the CDR3: TGTGCCAGCAGCAGTGTTGGGACTAGCGGGAATTACAATGAGCAGTTCTTC. As protein: CASSSVGTSGNYNEQFF.

This clonotype has only a few counts. The V call is TRBV7-2, the J call TRBJ2-5; 8 positions match TRBD1. Germline CDR1 is SGHTA and CDR2 is FQGNSA. This CDR3 is 13 amino acids long. V trimming: 4 bases; J trimming: 5 bases; junction bases outside the gene matches: 3. This chain's CDR3 is CASSWTGSETQYF. CDR3 DNA sequence: TGTGCCAGCAGCTGGACAGGGTCGGAGACCCAGTACTTC. The full variable domain, rest sourced from reference TRBV7-2 and TRBJ2-5, is GAGVSQSPSNKVTEKGKDVELRCDPISGHTALYWYRQSLGQGLEFLIYFQGNSAPDKSGLPSDRFSAERTGGSVSTLTIQRTQQEDSAVYLCASSWTGSETQYFGPGTRLLVL.

This clonotype was observed at least ten times. The chain has TRBV12-3 or TRBV12-4 and TRBJ2-2; 9 bases agree with TRBD2. This CDR3 is 14 amino acids long. The V and J ends lost 6 bases and 4 bases, in that order; junction bases with no gene match: 3. In DNA, the CDR3 is TGTGCCAGCAGCCCACTAGCGGGCACCGGGGAGCTGTTTTTT. Translated, it gives CASSPLAGTGELFF.

The rearrangement joins TRBV12-3 or TRBV12-4 to TRBJ1-2; TRBD1 matches at 7 bases. The CDR3 consists of 13 residues. After removal of 3 bases from V and 6 bases from J, the junction contained 4 bases not matched to a gene. The CDR3 DNA sequence: TGTGCCAGCAGTTTTGGGACAGCTAATGGCTACACCTTC. Its protein is CASSFGTANGYTF.

This clonotype has more than one count but fewer than ten. The chain combines TRBV7-9 with TRBJ1-4; 8 bases are a match to TRBD1. This CDR3 spans 15 amino acids. With 8 bases clipped from V and 5 bases from J, the junction kept 10 bases outside the gene matches. Per germline, CDR1 SEHNR and CDR2 FQNEAQ (reference sequence). The CDR3 bases are TGTGCCAGCGGGTGGTCCGGGACAGGAAATGAAAAACTGTTTTTT. Its translation: CASGWSGTGNEKLFF. Full variable domain (rest looked up from reference TRBV7-9 and TRBJ1-4): DTGVSQNPRHKITKRGQNVTFRCDPISEHNRLYWYRQTLGQGPEFLTYFQNEAQLEKSRLLSDRFSAERPKGSFSTLEIQRTEQGDSAMYLCASGWSGTGNEKLFFGSGTQLSVL.

This clonotype appeared many times. The chain couples TRBV24-1 to TRBJ2-1; 10 bases are a match to TRBD2. The junction had 11 bases not matched to a gene; V was cut back by 3 bases and J by 1 base. The CDR3 runs 19 residues. CDR1 is KGHDR and CDR2 is SFDVKD in the germline V gene. For the CDR3, the DNA is TGTGCCACCAGTGATCCCCGTACTCCTAGCGGGAGATCCTACAATGAGCAGTTCTTC. It codes for CATSDPRTPSGRSYNEQFF.

The chain is built from TRBV10-1 and TRBJ2-2; 9 nucleotides agree with TRBD1. CDR1 and CDR2 (germline): WNHNN, SYGVQD (reference sequence). This CDR3 region has 16 residues. V lost 3 bases and J lost 5; bases outside the gene matches: 7. This CDR3 reads CASSDYGTGTTGELFF. For the CDR3, the DNA is TGCGCCAGCAGTGATTACGGGACAGGGACGACCGGGGAGCTGTTTTTT.

This clonotype was seen ten or more times. This chain links TRBV2 with TRBJ1-1; TRBD1 matches at 11 bases. The length of the CDR3 is 14 residues. From germline, CDR1 is SNHLY and CDR2 FYNNEI. V shed 7 bases, J shed 4 bases, and the junction held 5 bases outside the gene matches. This chain's CDR3 is CASTWTGGGTEAFF. In nucleotides, the CDR3 is TGTGCCAGCACATGGACAGGGGGCGGCACTGAAGCTTTCTTT. Looking up the rest from reference TRBV2 and TRBJ1-1 gives the full variable domain: EPEVTQTPSHQVTQMGQEVILRCVPISNHLYFYWYRQILGQKVEFLVSFYNNEISEKSEIFDDQFSVERPDGSNFTLKIRSTKLEDSAMYFCASTWTGGGTEAFFGQGTRLTVV.

The rearrangement links TRBV20-1 to TRBJ2-3; D perhaps matches TRBD2 (6 bases). This CDR3 contains 14 residues. Trimming pared 0 bases from V and 6 bases from J, leaving 13 bases between. Germline V CDR1 and CDR2: DFQATT, SNEGSKA (reference sequence). This chain's CDR3 is CSARDGGSGDTQYF. CDR3 bases: TGCAGTGCTAGAGACGGTGGGAGCGGGGATACGCAGTATTTT.

This rearrangement joins TRBV11-2 to TRBJ2-4; a possible D gene is TRBD1 (5 bases). The V gene's germline CDR1 is SGHAT and CDR2 FQNNGV. V was cut by 1 base and J by 2 bases, with 18 bases left in between. CDR3 length: 18 residues. The CDR3 sequence is CASSLGTRVSQPKNIQYF. The CDR3 region has the DNA TGTGCCAGCAGCTTAGGGACACGAGTATCGCAACCCAAAAACATTCAGTACTTC.

The chain is built from TRBV5-5 and TRBJ2-1; 7 positions match TRBD1. This CDR3 is 13 amino acids long. Trimming took 4 bases from V and 8 from J; bases not matched to a gene: 6. Germline values: CDR1 SGHKS, CDR2 YYEKEE (reference sequence). CDR3 coding DNA: TGTGCCAGCAGCGGAACAGGGGTGGATGAGCAGTTCTTC. This encodes CASSGTGVDEQFF. The whole variable domain, remainder taken from reference TRBV5-5 and TRBJ2-1, is DAGVTQSPTHLIKTRGQQVTLRCSPISGHKSVSWYQQVLGQGPQFIFQYYEKEERGRGNFPDRFSARQFPNYSSELNVNALLLGDSALYLCASSGTGVDEQFFGPGTRLTVL.

V gene TRBV20-1 combines with J gene TRBJ2-7; either TRBD1 or TRBD2 may fit D (5 bases each). V lost 1 base to trimming and J lost 3 bases, with 10 bases between them. The CDR3 is 13 amino acids. CDR1 and CDR2 from the germline V gene are DFQATT and SNEGSKA (reference sequence). The chain's CDR3 is CSARGVGGYEQYF. The CDR3 nucleotides are TGCAGTGCTAGAGGCGTTGGGGGCTACGAGCAGTACTTC.

The chain combines TRBV10-3 with TRBJ2-3; TRBD2 matches 10 bases. Unmatched junction bases numbered 11, after V lost 4 bases and J lost 7 bases. The germline V gene has CDR1 ENHRY and CDR2 SYGVKD. This CDR3 region has 16 residues. In DNA form, the CDR3 reads TGTGCCATCAGTGTCGGGAGTAGCGGGGGGTCGTATACGCAGTATTTT. It codes for CAISVGSSGGSYTQYF.

This clonotype has a count of ten or more. The chain links TRBV5-1 to TRBJ2-7, with D perhaps TRBD1 (6 bases). The CDR3 runs 15 residues. Germline assignment: CDR1 SGHRS and CDR2 YFSETQ. The V gene lost 4 bases and the J gene lost 1 base, with 15 bases spanning the gap. CDR3 residues: CASSLTTGVSYEQYF. The CDR3 DNA sequence: TGCGCCAGCAGCCTAACGACAGGCGTATCCTACGAGCAGTACTTC.

In its sample, this clonotype was seen many times. The chain has TRBV7-2 and TRBJ2-7; D unclear. Germline CDR1 SGHTA, CDR2 FQGNSA. The CDR3 sequence is 14 residues long. V was pared by 5 bases and J by 0 bases, with 11 bases between. The CDR3 DNA reads TGTGCCAGCAGCGACACAACCACCTCCTACGAGCAGTACTTC. It specifies CASSDTTTSYEQYF.